Shown below are 20 T cell receptor beta chains from a single sample sequenced in a study of T cell responses to AZD1222 COVID-19 vaccine. Only in-frame clones appear in the TCRdb table, and some are missing; sequencing was by immunoSEQ multiplex PCR. The data show 95,000 to 110,000 clones, around nine tenths seen once. Sample: peripheral blood, taken 28 days after the second AZD1222 dose. The receptors derive from an adult who received the AZD1222 COVID-19 vaccine.

The chain employs TRBV6-5 and TRBJ1-2; D unresolved. Germline V gives CDR1 MNHEY, CDR2 SVGAGI. V dropped 2 bases and J dropped 5 bases, with 9 bases sitting between them. This CDR3 is 13 amino acids long. The CDR3 DNA is TGTGCCAGCAGTTACCAGGCGGAGTATGGCTACACCTTC. Translated: CASSYQAEYGYTF.

The V gene is TRBV9, the J gene TRBJ2-7; D possibly corresponds to TRBD1 (5 bases). The CDR3 is made up of 15 amino acids. V lost 0 bases and J 1 base, leaving 11 bases between the germline ends. Per germline, CDR1 SGDLS and CDR2 YYNGEE. The CDR3 loop reads CASSVGAGKSYEQYF. Here the CDR3 DNA reads TGTGCCAGCAGCGTAGGGGCAGGGAAGTCCTACGAGCAGTACTTC.

J is TRBJ1-6 and V is TRBV11-2; D call uncertain. The V end was cut by 3 bases, the J end by 5 bases, with 11 bases between. The V gene's germline CDR1 is SGHAT and CDR2 FQNNGV. The CDR3 consists of 15 residues. CDR3 amino acids: CASSLEENHNSPLHF. CDR3 nucleotide sequence: TGTGCCAGCAGCTTGGAAGAGAATCATAATTCACCCCTCCACTTT.

The genes are TRBV11-3 and TRBJ2-3; D gene unclear. The CDR3 has 13 amino acids. CDR1 is SGHNT, CDR2 YENEEA, per germline. The V and J ends lost 1 base and 5 bases respectively, with 7 bases between them. DNA of the CDR3: TGTGCCAGCAGCTTAGTAGGCGAAGATACGCAGTATTTT. It codes for CASSLVGEDTQYF.

This chain links TRBV2 with TRBJ1-6; the match to TRBD1 covers 7 bases. The germline gives CDR1 SNHLY, CDR2 FYNNEI. This CDR3 is built from 15 residues. Germline trimming cut 6 bases from V and 8 bases from J; bases unmatched to any gene: 10. CDR3 protein: CASRTRDSLDSPLHF. The CDR3 region has the DNA TGTGCCAGCAGGACCCGGGACAGCCTGGATTCACCCCTCCACTTT.

V usage is TRBV20-1 and J usage is TRBJ1-2; D unresolved. Trimming removed 4 bases from V and 5 bases from J, with 8 bases in between. CDR1 DFQATT and CDR2 SNEGSKA come from the germline V gene (reference sequence). This CDR3 is 11 amino acids long. CDR3 residues: CSATKPYGYTF. CDR3 in DNA: TGCAGTGCTACTAAACCGTATGGCTACACCTTC.

The V and J genes are TRBV18 and TRBJ1-6; D unclear. The V and J ends lost 4 bases and 2 bases respectively, with 9 bases between them. Germline V gene sequence: CDR1 KGHSH, CDR2 LQKENI. The CDR3 is 15 residues long. CDR3 nucleotide sequence: TGTGCCAGCTCACAGAACAGTCCCTATAATTCACCCCTCCACTTT. Its translation: CASSQNSPYNSPLHF.

This clone has a single count. The V gene is TRBV2, the J gene TRBJ1-1, with TRBD1 as a possible D gene (5 bases). The germline V gene encodes CDR1 SNHLY and CDR2 FYNNEI. The V and J ends lost 7 bases and 0 bases respectively, with 15 bases between them. This CDR3 contains 15 residues. DNA for the CDR3: TGTGCCAGCACCTCCCAGGGCGTAATGAACACTGAAGCTTTCTTT. It codes for CASTSQGVMNTEAFF.

The chain is built from TRBV30 and TRBJ1-6; D perhaps matches TRBD1 (6 bases). Trimming took 4 bases from V and 7 from J, leaving 11 bases between them. The CDR3 has 13 residues. CDR1 and CDR2 from the germline V gene are GTSNPN and SVGIG (reference sequence). This CDR3 is CAWNHRDNSPLHF. CDR3 DNA: TGTGCCTGGAACCACAGGGACAATTCACCCCTCCACTTT.

This chain connects TRBV28 to TRBJ1-1; D remains ambiguous. CDR3 size: 11 residues. V dropped 2 bases and J dropped 7 bases, with 5 bases sitting between them. Germline values: CDR1 MDHEN, CDR2 SYDVKM. CDR3 nucleotide sequence: TGTGCCAGCAGTTTAAGGGTTGAAGCTTTCTTT. Protein sequence: CASSLRVEAFF.

V and J are TRBV5-5 and TRBJ2-2; D is unclear. The V gene lost 3 bases and the J gene lost 4 bases, with 16 bases spanning the gap. The CDR3 totals 16 residues. In germline, CDR1 is SGHKS, CDR2 YYEKEE (reference sequence). The CDR3 sequence is CASSWGRSQATGELFF. CDR3 DNA sequence: TGTGCCAGCAGCTGGGGTAGATCCCAGGCCACCGGGGAGCTGTTTTTT.

J is TRBJ1-3 and V is TRBV6-5; 9 bases fit TRBD1. The germline V gene has CDR1 MNHEY and CDR2 SVGAGI. V was clipped by 2 bases and J by 3 bases; unmatched bases: 2. The CDR3 length is 15 residues. The CDR3 coding sequence is TGTGCCAGCAGTTACAACAGGGGGCTTGGAAACACCATATATTTT. Its protein product is CASSYNRGLGNTIYF.

The genes are TRBV28 and TRBJ1-1, with D unresolved. Germline V gives CDR1 MDHEN, CDR2 SYDVKM. Deletions cut 6 bases from V and 0 bases from J, with 11 bases between. CDR3 length: 14 residues. CDR3 sequence reads: CASRGGNMNTEAFF. The DNA for the CDR3 is TGTGCCAGCAGAGGAGGGAACATGAACACTGAAGCTTTCTTT.

This clone was observed a few times. The chain has TRBV10-1 and TRBJ2-7; D might be TRBD2 (5 bases). The CDR3 runs to 14 residues. V was shortened by 3 bases and J by 4 bases, with 13 bases between the two germline ends. Germline V CDR1 and CDR2: WNHNN, SYGVQD (reference sequence). The CDR3: CASSERGLLYEQYF. The CDR3 DNA follows: TGCGCCAGCAGTGAAAGAGGACTCCTTTACGAGCAGTACTTC.

This sequence joins TRBV5-6 and TRBJ1-2; 7 bases are shared with TRBD1. This CDR3 is built from 16 residues. Germline CDR1 is SGHDT and CDR2 is YYEEEE. J lost 4 bases, V lost 0 bases, and 9 bases had no gene match. The CDR3 nucleotides are TGTGCCAGCAGCTTGGGGACGGGACAGAAACTCTATGGCTACACCTTC. Translated, it gives CASSLGTGQKLYGYTF.

The table lists this clone with a few counts. The chain couples TRBV19 to TRBJ1-1, with D tentatively TRBD1 (5 bases). Between the trimmed V and J ends, which lost 5 bases and 4 bases, there was a span of 14 bases. Germline V lookup: CDR1 LNHDA, CDR2 SQIVND (reference sequence). The CDR3 has 14 residues. Here the CDR3 reads CASSAGDARTEAFF. The CDR3 DNA reads TGTGCCAGTAGTGCTGGGGACGCGCGCACTGAAGCTTTCTTT.

The rearrangement uses TRBV11-3 and TRBJ2-2; 7 positions agree with TRBD1. From germline, CDR1 is SGHNT and CDR2 YENEEA. Trimming took 3 bases from V and 0 from J; bases not matched to a gene: 1. The CDR3 is 15 residues long. The chain's CDR3 is CASSLGQTNTGELFF. In nucleotides, the CDR3 is TGTGCCAGCAGCTTGGGACAGACGAACACCGGGGAGCTGTTTTTT.

This chain joins TRBV27 and TRBJ1-4; unclear D gene. Trimming shortened V by 3 bases and J by 7 bases, and 15 bases separated the two germline ends. From germline, CDR1 is MNHEY and CDR2 SMNVEV (reference sequence). This CDR3 has 15 amino acids. The CDR3 here is CASSFTALASEKLFF. In DNA, the CDR3 is TGTGCCAGCAGTTTTACGGCTTTGGCGAGTGAAAAACTGTTTTTT.

J is TRBJ2-1 and V is TRBV7-8; D is possibly TRBD1 or TRBD2 (5 bases each). CDR3 length equals 16 residues. V lost 1 base, J lost 4 bases, and 14 bases lay in between. Per the germline V gene, CDR1 is SGHVS and CDR2 is FQNEAQ. The chain's CDR3 is CASSLVPGTKYNEQFF. The CDR3 region has the DNA TGTGCCAGCAGCTTAGTCCCCGGGACCAAGTACAATGAGCAGTTCTTC.

This chain links TRBV5-1 with TRBJ2-5; D may match TRBD1 or TRBD2 (7 bases each). Germline lookup yields CDR1 SGHRS and CDR2 YFSETQ. This CDR3 has 14 amino acids. The ends were cut back, 2 bases at V and 2 bases at J, with 10 bases in the middle. CDR3 nucleotide sequence: TGCGCCAGCAGCTTTCAGGGGGGGCAAGAGACCCAGTACTTC. Its protein product is CASSFQGGQETQYF. Looking up the rest from reference TRBV5-1 and TRBJ2-5 gives the full variable domain: KAGVTQTPRYLIKTRGQQVTLSCSPISGHRSVSWYQQTPGQGLQFLFEYFSETQRNKGNFPGRFSGRQFSNSRSEMNVSTLELGDSALYLCASSFQGGQETQYFGPGTRLLVL.